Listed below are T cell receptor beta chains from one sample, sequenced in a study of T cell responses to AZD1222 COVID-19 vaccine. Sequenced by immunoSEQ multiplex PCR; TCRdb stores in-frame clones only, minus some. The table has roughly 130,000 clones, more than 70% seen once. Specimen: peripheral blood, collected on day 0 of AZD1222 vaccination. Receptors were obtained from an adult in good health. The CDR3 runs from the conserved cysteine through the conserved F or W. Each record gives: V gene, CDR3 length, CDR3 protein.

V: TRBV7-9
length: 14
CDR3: CASSLGTDSVEAFF

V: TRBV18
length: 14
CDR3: CASSGTSGSYEQYF

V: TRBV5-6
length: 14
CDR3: CASSLGQRNSPLHF

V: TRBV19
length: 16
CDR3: CASSAIPREKNTEAFF

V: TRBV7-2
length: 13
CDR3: CASSSSRDEKLFF

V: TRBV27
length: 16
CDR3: CASSLSAGAVGQPQHF

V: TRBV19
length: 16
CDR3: CASSIVGTSGFYEQYF

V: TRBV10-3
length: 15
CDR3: CAISDQGRGSTEAFF

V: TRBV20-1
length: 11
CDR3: CSVKGAAEAFF

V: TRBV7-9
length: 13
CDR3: CASSLAYDDEQFF

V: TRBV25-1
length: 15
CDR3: CASSDPTGGHYGYTF

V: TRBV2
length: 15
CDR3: CAQQPRGQTHGGYTF

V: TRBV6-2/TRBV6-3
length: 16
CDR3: CASSYTTTRRNTEAFF

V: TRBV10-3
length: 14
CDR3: CAISEMLNEAEAFF

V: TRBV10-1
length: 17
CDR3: CASSGAGNRSGGVEQYF

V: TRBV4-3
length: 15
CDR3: CASSQDWAGYSPLHF

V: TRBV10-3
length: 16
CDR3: CAISESPGMYQETQYF

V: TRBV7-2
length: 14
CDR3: CASSPSWEQETQYF

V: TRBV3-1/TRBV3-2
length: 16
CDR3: CASSLNTGSSYNEQFF

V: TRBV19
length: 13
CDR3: CASSIGRGPEQYF

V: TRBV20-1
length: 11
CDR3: CTVARVGEQYF

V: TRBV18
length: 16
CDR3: CASSLDGASYNSPLHF

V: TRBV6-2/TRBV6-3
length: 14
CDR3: CASSYDRGLGEQYF

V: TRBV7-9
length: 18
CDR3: CASSLEAGTSGRAETQYF

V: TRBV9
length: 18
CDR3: CASSVELAGVGSYNEQFF

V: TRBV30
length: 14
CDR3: CAWKLAGGESPLHF

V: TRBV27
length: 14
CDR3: CASGTGQGADTQYF

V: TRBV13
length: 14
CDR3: CASSLEPSFYGYTF

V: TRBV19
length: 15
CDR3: CASNQGGQGTYEQYF

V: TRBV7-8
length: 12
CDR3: CASSLSSSPLHF

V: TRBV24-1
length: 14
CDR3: CATSGDRGSDTQYF

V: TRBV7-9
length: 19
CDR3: CASSLAVRQLRSGANVLTF

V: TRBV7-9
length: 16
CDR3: CASSLSRTGGSSPLHF

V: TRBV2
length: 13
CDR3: CASSGPYTDTQYF

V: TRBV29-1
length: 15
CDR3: CSVERSFEGAIGYTF

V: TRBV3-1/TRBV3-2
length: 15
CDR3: CASALMRGNYNEQFF

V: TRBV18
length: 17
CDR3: CASSPQIEGVVTDTQYF

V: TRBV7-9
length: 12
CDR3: CASSLGPDTQYF

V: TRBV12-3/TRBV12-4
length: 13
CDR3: CASTPGTPNEQFF

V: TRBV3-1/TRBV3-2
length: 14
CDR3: CASALRVSNTEAFF

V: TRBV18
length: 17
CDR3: CASSPSDREYSNQPQHF

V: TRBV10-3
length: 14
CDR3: CAISELGQGVGYTF